This T cell receptor beta chain emerged from a study of blood T cell repertoires in COVID-19. Study summary: Acute and convalescent COVID-19 specimens originated in the United States, Italy and Spain. From T cells, B-cell-depleted T cells, or PBMCs came the material, which was cDNA or gDNA.

The CDR3 contains 13 residues. V was clipped by 9 bases and J by 4 bases; unmatched bases: 3. Germline assignment: CDR1 ENHRY and CDR2 SYGVKD. As processed by the authors: Reference gene primer amplification gave nucleated cell count estimates. Data came from immunoSEQ multiplex PCR; TCRdb stores just in-frame clones and leaves some out. V and J calls and clone size are given by that table; D and trimming were obtained from the DNA. The sample lists approximately 45,000 clones; over 75% were seen once. The TCR was taken from a woman aged 40 to 50 with acute or convalescent COVID-19. This chain uses TRBV10-3 with TRBJ1-1; 12 nucleotides match TRBD1. Sequenced sample: peripheral blood. The CDR3 spells CAIGTGGGTEAFF. CDR3 in DNA: TGTGCCATAGGGACAGGGGGCGGCACTGAAGCTTTCTTT.